This TCR beta chain is drawn from a study of OX40 agonist ivuxolimab in advanced cancers. Sequencing used immunoSEQ multiplex PCR; TCRdb keeps in-frame clones, though not all of them. The table shows 30,000 to 45,000 clones, with about 82% occurring only once. The TCR sequence derives from an adult with an advanced solid tumor such as melanoma, head and neck, liver or kidney cancer. The specimen was CD4+ or CD8+ T cells sorted from blood, collected in a trial of the OX40 agonist ivuxolimab.

The CDR3 reads CASSNLGSGELFF. DNA of the CDR3: TGTGCCAGCAGCAATCTTGGGTCCGGGGAGCTGTTTTTT. V is TRBV5-6 and J is TRBJ2-2, with unresolved D. The germline CDR1 and CDR2 sequences are SGHDT and YYEEEE. The length of the CDR3 is 13 residues. The V gene lost 4 bases and the J gene lost 6 bases, with 10 bases spanning the gap. Looking up the rest from reference TRBV5-6 and TRBJ2-2 gives the full variable domain: DAGVTQSPTHLIKTRGQQVTLRCSPKSGHDTVSWYQQALGQGPQFIFQYYEEEERQRGNFPDRFSGHQFPNYSSELNVNALLLGDSALYLCASSNLGSGELFFGEGSRLTVL.